This entry lists 5 T cell receptor beta chains sequenced from one sample in a study of identical twins (TCRdb year 2016). The library came from 5' RACE. This sample was sequenced with an Illumina HiSeq 2000. Using fastp trimming at Q25 and MiXCR clonotype assembly, TCRdb reanalyzed the public sequencing data and kept in-frame beta chains. Each entry is one CDR3 protein sequence, shown with its most common DNA and genes. This sample has some 500,000 distinct CDR3 sequences in its table, and 13% to 15% of those were observed once. The ten largest clones take up approximately 0.9% of the sample. The data also belong to a second study, concerning yellow fever vaccine responses in identical twins.

Sequenced material: CD4+ T cells sorted from blood. The origin of the receptors is a young woman in good health.

The chain has TRBV6-2 or TRBV6-3 and TRBJ2-7; D is possibly TRBD2 (6 bases). The germline V and J ends were trimmed by 5 bases and 2 bases, with 19 bases remaining between them. CDR3 size: 16 residues. The germline V gene encodes CDR1 MNHEY and CDR2 SVGEGT. The CDR3 region is CASSPLLARDAYEQYF. Here the CDR3 DNA reads TGTGCCAGCAGTCCTCTCCTAGCGCGAGATGCCTACGAGCAGTACTTC.

The table lists this clonotype with many counts. Compared with germline, one end of the junction differs, possibly owing to a read error. The gene calls are TRBV7-2 and TRBJ2-1, with D possibly TRBD1 on 6 matching bases. This CDR3 is 11 amino acids long. Germline V gene lookup returns CDR1 SGHTA and CDR2 FQGNSA. The CDR3 nucleotides read TGTGCCAGCAGTTTAGGGGGTGAGCAGTTCTTC. Protein product: CASSLGGEQFF.

The V gene is TRBV20-1, the J gene TRBJ2-2; 8 bases are shared with TRBD1. The J segment lost 7 bases and the V segment lost 5 bases, leaving 9 bases of the junction unmatched. Germline CDR1 and CDR2: DFQATT and SNEGSKA (reference sequence). This CDR3 has 14 amino acids. The CDR3: CSAHPRGLNGELFF. Written as DNA, the CDR3 is TGCAGTGCTCACCCCAGGGGGCTGAACGGGGAGCTGTTTTTT.

The rearrangement joins TRBV5-5 to TRBJ2-2; 10 bases fit TRBD2. CDR3 size: 16 residues. CDR1 SGHKS and CDR2 YYEKEE come from the germline V gene (reference sequence). With V trimmed by 0 bases and J by 5 bases, 4 bases remained unmatched. The DNA of the CDR3 is TGTGCCAGCAGCTTGGCCACTAGCGGGATGACCGGGGAGCTGTTTTTT. Translation: CASSLATSGMTGELFF. Looking up the rest from reference TRBV5-5 and TRBJ2-2 gives the full variable domain: DAGVTQSPTHLIKTRGQQVTLRCSPISGHKSVSWYQQVLGQGPQFIFQYYEKEERGRGNFPDRFSARQFPNYSSELNVNALLLGDSALYLCASSLATSGMTGELFFGEGSRLTVL.

This clonotype came up many times. The chain uses TRBV12-3 or TRBV12-4 and TRBJ2-6, with TRBD1 as a possible D gene (5 bases). The CDR3 contains 15 residues. V was trimmed by 5 bases and J by 3 bases, leaving 11 bases between them. CDR3 nucleotide sequence: TGTGCCAGCAGTCCCCAGGGTGGTGGGGCCAACGTCCTGACTTTC. It specifies CASSPQGGGANVLTF.